Below are 2 T cell receptor beta chains sequenced from a single sample in a study of T cells in localized non-small cell lung cancer. Only in-frame clones appear in the TCRdb table, and some are missing; sequencing was by immunoSEQ multiplex PCR. The sample shows about 2,300 clones, over 20% of them seen only once. Sample: lung tumor tissue, taken before any cancer treatment. These receptors originate from a male donor older than 55 with stage II lung adenocarcinoma.

The chain uses TRBV11-3 and TRBJ2-2, with a weak D call TRBD1 (5 bases). The V gene's germline CDR1 is SGHNT and CDR2 YENEEA. The V end lost 5 bases, the J end lost 8 bases, and 15 bases lay between the germline ends. The CDR3 runs to 14 residues. In DNA, the CDR3 is TGTGCCAGCAGCCCGACCAGGGCGGAGGGGGAGCTGTTTTTT. It codes for CASSPTRAEGELFF.

This clone was seen a few times. This chain links TRBV11-3 with TRBJ1-6, with D tentatively TRBD1 (5 bases). V lost 1 base and J 6 bases, leaving 7 bases between the germline ends. The CDR3 contains 14 residues. The V gene's germline CDR1 is SGHNT and CDR2 YENEEA. The CDR3 loop reads CASSLGGVNSPLHF. The CDR3, as DNA: TGTGCCAGCAGCTTAGGAGGGGTTAATTCACCCCTCCACTTT. The entire variable domain, with the rest obtained from reference TRBV11-3 and TRBJ1-6, is as follows: EAGVVQSPRYKIIEKKQPVAFWCNPISGHNTLYWYLQNLGQGPELLIRYENEEAVDDSQLPKDRFSAERLKGVDSTLKIQPAELGDSAVYLCASSLGGVNSPLHFGNGTRLTVT.